This T cell receptor beta chain was recovered during a study of technical replicates of blood from several donors. Clones were read by immunoSEQ multiplex PCR, and TCRdb kept only the in-frame ones, dropping some. Found here are 70,000 to 85,000 clones, about 92% of them singletons; the top ten hold around 0.3%. This CDR3 contains 15 residues. J lost 1 base, V lost 6 bases, and 9 bases had no gene match. Germline V gene lookup returns CDR1 SGHRS and CDR2 YFSETQ. The TCR originated in a human donor in good health. Sequencing was done on a sample of T cells isolated from PBMCs. V gene TRBV5-1 combines with J gene TRBJ2-7; 8 bases map to TRBD1. The CDR3, as DNA: TGCGCCAGCAACCGACAGGGGACAGGTTCCTACGAGCAGTACTTC. Residues: CASNRQGTGSYEQYF.